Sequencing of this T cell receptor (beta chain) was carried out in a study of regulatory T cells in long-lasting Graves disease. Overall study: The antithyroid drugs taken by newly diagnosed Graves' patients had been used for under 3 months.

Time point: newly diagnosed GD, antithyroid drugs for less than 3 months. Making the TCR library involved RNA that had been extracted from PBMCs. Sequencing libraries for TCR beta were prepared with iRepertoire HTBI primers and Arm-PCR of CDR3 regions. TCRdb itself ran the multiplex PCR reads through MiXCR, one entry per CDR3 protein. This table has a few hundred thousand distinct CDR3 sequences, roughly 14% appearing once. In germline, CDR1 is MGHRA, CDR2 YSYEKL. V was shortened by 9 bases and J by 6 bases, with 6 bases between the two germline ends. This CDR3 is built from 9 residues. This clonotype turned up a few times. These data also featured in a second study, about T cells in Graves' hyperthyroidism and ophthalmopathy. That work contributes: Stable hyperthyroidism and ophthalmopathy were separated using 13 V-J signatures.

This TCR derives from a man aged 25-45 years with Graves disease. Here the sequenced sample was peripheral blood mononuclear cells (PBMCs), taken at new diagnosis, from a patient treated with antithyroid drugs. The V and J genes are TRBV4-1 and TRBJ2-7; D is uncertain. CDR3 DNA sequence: TGCGCCAGTTCGCGCGAGCAGTACTTC. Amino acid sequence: CASSREQYF.